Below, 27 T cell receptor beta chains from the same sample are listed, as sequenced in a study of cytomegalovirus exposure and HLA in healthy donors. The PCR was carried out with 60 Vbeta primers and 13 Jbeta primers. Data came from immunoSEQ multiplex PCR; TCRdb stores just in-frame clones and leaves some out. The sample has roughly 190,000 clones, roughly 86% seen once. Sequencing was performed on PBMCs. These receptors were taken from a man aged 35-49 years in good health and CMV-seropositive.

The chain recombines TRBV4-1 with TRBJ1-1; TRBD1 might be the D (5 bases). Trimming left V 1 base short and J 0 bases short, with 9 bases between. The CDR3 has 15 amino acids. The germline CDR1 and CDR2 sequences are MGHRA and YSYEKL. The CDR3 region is CASSQADRVNTEAFF. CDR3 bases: TGCGCCAGCAGCCAAGCAGACAGAGTGAACACTGAAGCTTTCTTT.

CDR3 in amino acids: CASSLASGADTQYF. Here the CDR3 DNA reads TGTGCCAGCAGCTTAGCCAGTGGTGCAGATACGCAGTATTTT. J is TRBJ2-3 and V is TRBV7-2; no reliable D call. CDR1 is SGHTA, CDR2 FQGNSA, per germline. Trimming took off 0 bases at V and 4 bases at J, with 8 bases between the two ends. This CDR3 has 14 residues.

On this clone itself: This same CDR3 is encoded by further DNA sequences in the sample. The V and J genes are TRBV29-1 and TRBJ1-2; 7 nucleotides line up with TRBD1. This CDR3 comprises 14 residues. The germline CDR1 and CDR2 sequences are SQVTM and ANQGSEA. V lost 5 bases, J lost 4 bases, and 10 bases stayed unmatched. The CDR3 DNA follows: TGCAGCGTTTTGGCACGCGACAGGGCCTATGGCTACACCTTC. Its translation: CSVLARDRAYGYTF. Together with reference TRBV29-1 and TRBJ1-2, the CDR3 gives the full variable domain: SAVISQKPSRDICQRGTSLTIQCQVDSQVTMMFWYRQQPGQSLTLIATANQGSEATYESGFVIDKFPISRPNLTFSTLTVSNMSPEDSSIYLCSVLARDRAYGYTFGSGTRLTVV.

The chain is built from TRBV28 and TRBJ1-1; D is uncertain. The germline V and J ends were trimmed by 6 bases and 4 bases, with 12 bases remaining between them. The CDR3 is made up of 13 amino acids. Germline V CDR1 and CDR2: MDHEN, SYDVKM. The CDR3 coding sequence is TGTGCCAGCAGAGAGAGGAGAAGCACTGAAGCTTTCTTT. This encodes CASRERRSTEAFF.

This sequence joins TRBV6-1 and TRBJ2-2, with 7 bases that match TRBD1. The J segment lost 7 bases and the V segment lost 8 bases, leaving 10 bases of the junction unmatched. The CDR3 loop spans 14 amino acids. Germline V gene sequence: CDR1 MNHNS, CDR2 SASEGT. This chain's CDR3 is CASDRARTGGELFF. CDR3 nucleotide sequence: TGTGCCAGCGACAGGGCCAGAACGGGCGGGGAGCTGTTTTTT.

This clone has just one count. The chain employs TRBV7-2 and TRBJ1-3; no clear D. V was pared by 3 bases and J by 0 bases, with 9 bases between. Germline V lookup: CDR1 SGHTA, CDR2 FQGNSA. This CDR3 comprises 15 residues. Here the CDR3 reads CASSFYSGSGNTIYF. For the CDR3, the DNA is TGTGCCAGCAGCTTCTATAGCGGCTCTGGAAACACCATATATTTT.

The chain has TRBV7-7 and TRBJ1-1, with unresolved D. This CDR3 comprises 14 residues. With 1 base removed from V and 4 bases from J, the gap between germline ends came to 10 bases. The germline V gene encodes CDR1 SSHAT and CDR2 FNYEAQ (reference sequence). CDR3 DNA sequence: TGTGCCAGCAGCTTAGGCCCAGACTCCACTGAAGCTTTCTTT. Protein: CASSLGPDSTEAFF.

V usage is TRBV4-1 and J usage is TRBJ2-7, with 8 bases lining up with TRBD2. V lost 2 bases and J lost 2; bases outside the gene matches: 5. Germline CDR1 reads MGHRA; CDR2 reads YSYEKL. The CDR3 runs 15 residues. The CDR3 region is CASSQPGLATYEQYF. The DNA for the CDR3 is TGCGCCAGCAGCCAACCTGGACTAGCAACCTACGAGCAGTACTTC.

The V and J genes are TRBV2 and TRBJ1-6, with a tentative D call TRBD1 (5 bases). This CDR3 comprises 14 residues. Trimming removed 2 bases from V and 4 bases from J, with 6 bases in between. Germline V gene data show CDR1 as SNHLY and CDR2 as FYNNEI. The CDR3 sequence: CASSERQYNSPLHF. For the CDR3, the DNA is TGTGCCAGCAGTGAAAGACAGTATAATTCACCCCTCCACTTT.

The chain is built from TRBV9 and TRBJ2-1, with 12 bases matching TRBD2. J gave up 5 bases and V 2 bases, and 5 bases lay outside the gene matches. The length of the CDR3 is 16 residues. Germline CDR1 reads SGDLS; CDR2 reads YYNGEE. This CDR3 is CASSVSSGRDNNEQFF. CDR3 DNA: TGTGCCAGCAGCGTTTCTAGCGGGAGGGACAACAATGAGCAGTTCTTC.

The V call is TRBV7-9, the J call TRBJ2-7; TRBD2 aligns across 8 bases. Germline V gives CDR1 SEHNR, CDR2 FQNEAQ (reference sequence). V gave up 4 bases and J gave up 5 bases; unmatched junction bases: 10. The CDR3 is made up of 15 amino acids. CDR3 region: CASSSRRGALHEQYF. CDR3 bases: TGTGCCAGCAGCTCTAGGCGGGGGGCCCTCCACGAGCAGTACTTC.

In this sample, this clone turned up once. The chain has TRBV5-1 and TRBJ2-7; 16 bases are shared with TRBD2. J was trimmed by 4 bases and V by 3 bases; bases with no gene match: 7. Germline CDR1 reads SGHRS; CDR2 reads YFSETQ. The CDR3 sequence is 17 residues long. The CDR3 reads CASSSGTSGRATYEQYF. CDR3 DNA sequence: TGCGCCAGCAGCTCCGGGACTAGCGGGAGGGCCACTTACGAGCAGTACTTC.

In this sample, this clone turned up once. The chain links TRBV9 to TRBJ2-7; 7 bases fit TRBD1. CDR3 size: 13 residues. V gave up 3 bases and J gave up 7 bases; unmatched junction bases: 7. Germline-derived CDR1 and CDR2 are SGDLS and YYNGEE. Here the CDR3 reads CASSAGTVGEQYF. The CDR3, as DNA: TGTGCCAGCAGCGCCGGGACAGTAGGTGAGCAGTACTTC.

Written as DNA, the CDR3 is TGCGCCAGCAGCTTACCCGGGACTGCGGGCACAGATACGCAGTATTTT. Translated, it gives CASSLPGTAGTDTQYF. The chain links TRBV5-1 to TRBJ2-3; TRBD2 is a possible D gene (6 bases). V lost 2 bases and J lost 1, with 14 bases in between. The length of the CDR3 is 16 residues. Germline values: CDR1 SGHRS, CDR2 YFSETQ.

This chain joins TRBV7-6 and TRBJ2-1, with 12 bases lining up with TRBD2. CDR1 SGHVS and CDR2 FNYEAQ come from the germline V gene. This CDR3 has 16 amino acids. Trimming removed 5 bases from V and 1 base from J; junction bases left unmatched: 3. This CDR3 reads CASSAGLAGSYNEQFF. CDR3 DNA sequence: TGTGCCAGCAGCGCCGGACTAGCGGGATCCTACAATGAGCAGTTCTTC. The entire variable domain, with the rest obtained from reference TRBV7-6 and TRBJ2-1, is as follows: GAGVSQSPRYKVTKRGQDVALRCDPISGHVSLYWYRQALGQGPEFLTYFNYEAQQDKSGLPNDRFSAERPEGSISTLTIQRTEQRDSAMYRCASSAGLAGSYNEQFFGPGTRLTVL.

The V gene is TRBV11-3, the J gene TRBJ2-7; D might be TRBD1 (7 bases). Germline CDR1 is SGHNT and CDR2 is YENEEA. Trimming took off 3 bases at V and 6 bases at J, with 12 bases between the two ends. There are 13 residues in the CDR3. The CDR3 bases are TGTGCCAGCAGCTTGGACAGGAGGGCCGAGCAGTACTTC. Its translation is CASSLDRRAEQYF.

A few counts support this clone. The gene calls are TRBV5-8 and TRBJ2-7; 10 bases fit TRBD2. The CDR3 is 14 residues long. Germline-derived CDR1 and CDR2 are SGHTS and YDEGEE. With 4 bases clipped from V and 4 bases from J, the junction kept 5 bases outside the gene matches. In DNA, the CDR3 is TGTGCCAGCAGCGCCGGACTAGCGGTTTACGAGCAGTACTTC. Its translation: CASSAGLAVYEQYF.

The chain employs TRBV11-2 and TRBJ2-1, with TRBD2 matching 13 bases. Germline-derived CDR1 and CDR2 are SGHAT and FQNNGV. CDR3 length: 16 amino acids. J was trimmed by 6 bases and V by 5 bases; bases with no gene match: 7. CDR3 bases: TGTGCCAGCAGCCTCCGACTAGCGGGGGGACCCAATGAGCAGTTCTTC. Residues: CASSLRLAGGPNEQFF.

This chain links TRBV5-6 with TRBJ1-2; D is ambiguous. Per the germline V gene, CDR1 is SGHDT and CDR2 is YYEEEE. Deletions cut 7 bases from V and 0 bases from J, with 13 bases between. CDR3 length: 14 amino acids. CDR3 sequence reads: CASGRGGSNYGYTF. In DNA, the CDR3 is TGTGCCAGCGGCCGTGGAGGGTCTAACTATGGCTACACCTTC.

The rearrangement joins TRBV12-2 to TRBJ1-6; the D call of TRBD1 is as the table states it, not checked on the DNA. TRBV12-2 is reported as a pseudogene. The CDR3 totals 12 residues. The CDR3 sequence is CANEGTGSPLHF. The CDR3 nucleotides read TGTGCAAACGAGGGGACAGGGTCGCCCCTCCACTTT.

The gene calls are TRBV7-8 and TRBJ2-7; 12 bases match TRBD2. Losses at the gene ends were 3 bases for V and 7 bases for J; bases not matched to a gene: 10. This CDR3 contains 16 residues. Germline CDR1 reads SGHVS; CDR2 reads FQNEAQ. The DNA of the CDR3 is TGTGCCAGCAGCTTGGAGACTAGCGGGGGCCGAGGAGAGCAGTACTTC. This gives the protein CASSLETSGGRGEQYF. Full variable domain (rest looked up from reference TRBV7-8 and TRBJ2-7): GAGVSQSPRYKVAKRGQDVALRCDPISGHVSLFWYQQALGQGPEFLTYFQNEAQLDKSGLPSDRFFAERPEGSVSTLKIQRTQQEDSAVYLCASSLETSGGRGEQYFGPGTRLTVT.

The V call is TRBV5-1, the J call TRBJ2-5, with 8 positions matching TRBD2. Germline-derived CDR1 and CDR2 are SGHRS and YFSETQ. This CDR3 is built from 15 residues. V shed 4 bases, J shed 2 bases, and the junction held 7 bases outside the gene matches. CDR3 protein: CASSPGIAGQETQYF. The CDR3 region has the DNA TGCGCCAGCAGCCCCGGGATAGCGGGGCAAGAGACCCAGTACTTC. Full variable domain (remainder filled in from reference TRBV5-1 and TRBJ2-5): KAGVTQTPRYLIKTRGQQVTLSCSPISGHRSVSWYQQTPGQGLQFLFEYFSETQRNKGNFPGRFSGRQFSNSRSEMNVSTLELGDSALYLCASSPGIAGQETQYFGPGTRLLVL.

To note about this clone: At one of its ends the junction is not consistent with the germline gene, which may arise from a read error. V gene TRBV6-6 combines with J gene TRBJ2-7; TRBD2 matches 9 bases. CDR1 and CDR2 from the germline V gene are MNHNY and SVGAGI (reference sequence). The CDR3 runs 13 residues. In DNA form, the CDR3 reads TGTGCCATCAGTGTGACTAGCGGCTACGAGCAGTACTTC. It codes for CAISVTSGYEQYF.

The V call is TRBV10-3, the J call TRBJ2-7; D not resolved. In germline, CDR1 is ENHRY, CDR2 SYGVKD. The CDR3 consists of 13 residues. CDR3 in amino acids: CFFKQKAAYEQYF. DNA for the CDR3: TGTTTTTTCAAGCAGAAGGCGGCATACGAGCAGTACTTC.

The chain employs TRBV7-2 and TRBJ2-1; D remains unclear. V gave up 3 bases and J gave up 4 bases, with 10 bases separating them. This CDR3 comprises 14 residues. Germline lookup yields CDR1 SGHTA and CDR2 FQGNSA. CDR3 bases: TGTGCCAGCAGCTTGAACCACTGGTACAATGAGCAGTTCTTC. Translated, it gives CASSLNHWYNEQFF. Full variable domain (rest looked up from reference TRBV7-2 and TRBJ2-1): GAGVSQSPSNKVTEKGKDVELRCDPISGHTALYWYRQSLGQGLEFLIYFQGNSAPDKSGLPSDRFSAERTGGSVSTLTIQRTQQEDSAVYLCASSLNHWYNEQFFGPGTRLTVL.

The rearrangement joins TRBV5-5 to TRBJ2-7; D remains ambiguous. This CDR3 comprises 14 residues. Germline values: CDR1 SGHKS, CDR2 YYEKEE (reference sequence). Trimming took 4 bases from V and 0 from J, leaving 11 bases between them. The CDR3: CASSGGPTSYEQYF. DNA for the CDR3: TGTGCCAGCAGCGGTGGGCCAACCTCCTACGAGCAGTACTTC.

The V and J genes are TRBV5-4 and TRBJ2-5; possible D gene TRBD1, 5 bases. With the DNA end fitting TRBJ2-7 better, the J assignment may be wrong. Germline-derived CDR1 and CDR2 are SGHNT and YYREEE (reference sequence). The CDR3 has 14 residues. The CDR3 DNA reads TGTGCCAGCAGCTTGTACGCAGGGCCCTACGAGCAGTACTTC. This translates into CASSLYAGPYEQYF.